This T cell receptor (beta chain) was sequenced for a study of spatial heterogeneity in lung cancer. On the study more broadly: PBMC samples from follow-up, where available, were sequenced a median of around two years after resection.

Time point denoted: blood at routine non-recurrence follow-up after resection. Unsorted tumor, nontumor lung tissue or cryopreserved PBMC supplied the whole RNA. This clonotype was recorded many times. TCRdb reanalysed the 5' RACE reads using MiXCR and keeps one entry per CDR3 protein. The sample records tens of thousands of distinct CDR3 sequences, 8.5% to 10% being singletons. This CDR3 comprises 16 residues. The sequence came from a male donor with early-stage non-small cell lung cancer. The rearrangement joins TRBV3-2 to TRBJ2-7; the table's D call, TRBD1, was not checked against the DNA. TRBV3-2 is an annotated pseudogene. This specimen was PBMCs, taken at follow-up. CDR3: CASSQVSRVSSYEQYF. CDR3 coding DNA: TGTGCCAGCAGCCAAGTGTCCAGGGTAAGCTCCTACGAGCAGTACTTC.